This T cell receptor beta chain appears in the sequencing data of a study of CD8+CD57+ T cells in acquired aplastic anemia. As for the study in general: On average, sorted CD4+ and CD8+ cells gave about 3.1 ug of DNA. Study-level points and caveats: There were some 30 CD8+ CDR3 sequences that occurred in both patients and controls.

This CDR3 spans 14 amino acids. Germline assignment: CDR1 MNHNS and CDR2 SASEGT. V was pared by 7 bases and J by 5 bases, with 17 bases between. TCR beta VDJ and CDR3 profiles were obtained from a genomic DNA template. TCRdb re-called the reads through MiXCR, storing one row per CDR3 protein. The sample consists of 200,000 or so distinct CDR3 sequences, less than 60% of them appearing once. This clonotype showed up many times. Antigen specificity is unknown. The patients chosen for sequencing had shown expansion of CD8+CD57+ cells (detected by flow cytometry). The chain joins TRBV6-1 to TRBJ1-2; perhaps TRBD1 as D (5 bases). The receptor's source is a human donor with aplastic anemia. The sample comprised sorted CD4+, CD8+, or CD8+CD57+ T cells (not recorded which) from PBMCs. CDR3 in DNA: TGTGCCAGCACCTACGGAGGCAGGGCTTATGGCTACACCTTC. Translation: CASTYGGRAYGYTF.